This T cell receptor (beta chain) was sequenced for a study of T-cell memory formation after mild COVID-19. TCRdb reprocessed the 5' RACE reads with MiXCR, giving one entry per CDR3 protein. The sample lists 400,000 to 500,000 distinct CDR3 sequences, about 19% occurring once. The TCR originated in an adult woman who had mild COVID-19 (a few samples of this study predate the infection). Cell type and time point are not known. The sequenced material came from PBMCs or a T cell subset sorted from them (not recorded which).

The CDR3 region has the DNA TGCGCCAGCAGCTTGTCCAACGTCCTGACTTTC. Translation gives CASSLSNVLTF. V is TRBV5-1 and J is TRBJ2-6, with D unclear. Germline lookup yields CDR1 SGHRS and CDR2 YFSETQ. The length of the CDR3 is 11 residues. V was trimmed by 1 base and J by 8 bases, leaving 1 base between them. Filled out from reference TRBV5-1 and TRBJ2-6, the complete variable domain reads KAGVTQTPRYLIKTRGQQVTLSCSPISGHRSVSWYQQTPGQGLQFLFEYFSETQRNKGNFPGRFSGRQFSNSRSEMNVSTLELGDSALYLCASSLSNVLTFGAGSRLTVL.